A single T cell receptor beta chain is shown here with its context. The sample is drawn from a study of T cell changes during pregnancy in multiple sclerosis. The data were produced by immunoSEQ multiplex PCR, yet TCRdb's version contains in-frame clones alone and is incomplete. The top ten hold approximately 4% of the sample, which has tens of thousands of clones, over 85% seen once. This CDR3 is built from 15 residues. Germline CDR1 reads SNHLY; CDR2 reads FYNNEI. The V end lost 3 bases, the J end lost 0 bases, and 8 bases lay between the germline ends. The source material was peripheral blood, sampled after pregnancy. The rearrangement uses TRBV2 and TRBJ2-2; D unresolved. The TCR sequence derives from a female donor in good health, enrolled as a control in a pregnancy study. CDR3 coding DNA: TGTGCCAGCAGTGATACTCTAACGAACACCGGGGAGCTGTTTTTT. Protein product: CASSDTLTNTGELFF.